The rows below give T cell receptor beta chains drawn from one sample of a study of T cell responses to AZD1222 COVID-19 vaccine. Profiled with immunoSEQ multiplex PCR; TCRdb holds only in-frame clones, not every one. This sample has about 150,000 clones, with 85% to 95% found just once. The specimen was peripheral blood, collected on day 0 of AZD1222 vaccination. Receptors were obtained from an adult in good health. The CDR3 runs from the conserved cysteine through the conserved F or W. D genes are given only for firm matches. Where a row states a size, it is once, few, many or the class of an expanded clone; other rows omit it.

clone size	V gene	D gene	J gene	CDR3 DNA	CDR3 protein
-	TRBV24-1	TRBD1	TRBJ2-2	TGTGCCACCAGTGATGGAAGGGACAGGGCCTTCAGGGGCACCGGGGAGCTGTTTTTT	CATSDGRDRAFRGTGELFF
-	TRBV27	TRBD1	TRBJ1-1	TGTGCCAGCAGTCCCAGACAGGGTGGGGGAGCTTTCTTT	CASSPRQGGGAFF
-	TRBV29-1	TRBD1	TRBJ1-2	TGCAGCGTTCCCGCTTGGACAGGGGGCGGGGGCTACACCTTC	CSVPAWTGGGGYTF
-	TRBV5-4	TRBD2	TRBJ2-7	TGTGCCAGCAGCAGAACGGGACTAGCGGGTAGCTACGAGCAGTACTTC	CASSRTGLAGSYEQYF
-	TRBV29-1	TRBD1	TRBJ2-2	TGCAGCGTTGGTAGGGACAGGGGGAACACCGGGGAGCTGTTTTTT	CSVGRDRGNTGELFF
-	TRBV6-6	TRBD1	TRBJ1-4	TGTGCCAGCAGTCAGGGGGCGCAACCTGAAAAACTGTTTTTT	CASSQGAQPEKLFF
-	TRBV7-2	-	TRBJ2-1	TGTGCCAGCAACCTCTTATACAATGAGCAGTTCTTC	CASNLLYNEQFF
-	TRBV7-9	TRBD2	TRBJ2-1	TGTGCCAGCAGATCCGGGACTAGCGACAATGAGCAGTTCTTC	CASRSGTSDNEQFF
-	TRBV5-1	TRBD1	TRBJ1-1	TGCGCCAGCAGCTTGGCCTTGGACAGGAGGAACACTGAAGCTTTCTTT	CASSLALDRRNTEAFF
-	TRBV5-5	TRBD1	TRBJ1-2	TGTGCCAGCAGCCTAGACAGGGGTAACTATGGCTACACCTTC	CASSLDRGNYGYTF
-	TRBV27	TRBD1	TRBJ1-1	TGTGCCAGCAGTCGGTTGACAGGGTGGACTGAAGCTTTCTTT	CASSRLTGWTEAFF
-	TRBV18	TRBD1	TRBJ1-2	TGTGCCAGCTCACTGTCACAGGGGAGCTATGGCTACACCTTC	CASSLSQGSYGYTF
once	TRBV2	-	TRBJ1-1	TGTGCCAGCAGCCTATTTGTCCGCAATACTGAAGCTTTCTTT	CASSLFVRNTEAFF
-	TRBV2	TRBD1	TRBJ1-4	TGTGCCAGCATGCTCTTTGGGACAGGGAACGAAAAACTGTTTTTT	CASMLFGTGNEKLFF
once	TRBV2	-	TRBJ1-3	TGTGCCAGCAGGACTATTACAGCTTCTGGAAACACCATATATTTT	CASRTITASGNTIYF
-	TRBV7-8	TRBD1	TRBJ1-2	TGTGCCAGCAGCTTAGAGGCAGGGGGAATCTATGGCTACACCTTC	CASSLEAGGIYGYTF
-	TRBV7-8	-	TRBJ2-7	TGTGCCAGCAGCCCGGGGGCTAGCAGCTTCTACGAGCAGTACTTC	CASSPGASSFYEQYF
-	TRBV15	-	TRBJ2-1	TGTGCCACCAGCAGAGGGGCCTTGGCAGGAGACAATGAGCAGTTCTTC	CATSRGALAGDNEQFF
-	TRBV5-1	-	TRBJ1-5	TGCGCCAGCAGCTTGGGCGGGATTGGCAATCAGCCCCAGCATTTT	CASSLGGIGNQPQHF
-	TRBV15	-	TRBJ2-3	TGTGCCACCAGCGACCCGGGGCAGGGAGTAGGGAGCACAGATACGCAGTATTTT	CATSDPGQGVGSTDTQYF
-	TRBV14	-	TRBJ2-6	TGTGCCAGCGGGCTGTCCGGGGCCAACGTCCTGACTTTC	CASGLSGANVLTF
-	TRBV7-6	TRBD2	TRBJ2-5	TGTGCCAGCAGCATACTAGCGGGAGATGGGGAGACCCAGTACTTC	CASSILAGDGETQYF
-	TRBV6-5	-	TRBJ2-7	TGTGCCAGCAGTTACTCGGGGGTGATCTCCTACGAGCAGTACTTC	CASSYSGVISYEQYF
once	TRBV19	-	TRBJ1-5	TGTGCCAGTAGTATAGATGGACTCAGCAATCAGCCCCAGCATTTT	CASSIDGLSNQPQHF
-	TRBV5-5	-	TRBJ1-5	TGTGCCAGCAGCCACCGACCAGGGAGCAATCAGCCCCAGCATTTT	CASSHRPGSNQPQHF
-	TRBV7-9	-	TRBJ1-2	TGTGCCAGCAGCTTAACAGGGCAGCCGTCGGCCTATGGCTACACCTTC	CASSLTGQPSAYGYTF
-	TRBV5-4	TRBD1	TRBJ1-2	TGTGCCAGCAGCTCGACCGGACAGGGGATTCAAGGCTACACCTTC	CASSSTGQGIQGYTF
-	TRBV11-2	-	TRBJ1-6	TGTGCCAGCAGCTTAAGAGGGAAGTCCTATAATTCACCCCTCCACTTT	CASSLRGKSYNSPLHF
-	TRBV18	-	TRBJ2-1	TGTGCCAGCTCACCATTTGTGTCGGGTAATGAGCAGTTCTTC	CASSPFVSGNEQFF